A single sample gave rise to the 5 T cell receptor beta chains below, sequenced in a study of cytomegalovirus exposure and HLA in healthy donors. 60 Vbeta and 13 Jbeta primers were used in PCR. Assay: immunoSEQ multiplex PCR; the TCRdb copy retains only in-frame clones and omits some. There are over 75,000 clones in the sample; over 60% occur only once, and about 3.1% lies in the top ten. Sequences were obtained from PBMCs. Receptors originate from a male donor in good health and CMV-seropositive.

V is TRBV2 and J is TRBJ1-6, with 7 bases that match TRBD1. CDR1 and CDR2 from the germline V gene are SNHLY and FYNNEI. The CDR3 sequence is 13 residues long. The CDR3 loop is CTIKDRDESPLHF. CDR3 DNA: TGTACCATTAAAGACAGGGATGAGTCACCCCTCCACTTT.

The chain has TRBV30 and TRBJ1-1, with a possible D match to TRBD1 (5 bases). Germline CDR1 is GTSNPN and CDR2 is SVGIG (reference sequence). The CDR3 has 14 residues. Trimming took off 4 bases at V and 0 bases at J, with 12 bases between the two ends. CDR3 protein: CAWKGVPMNTEAFF. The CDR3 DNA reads TGTGCCTGGAAAGGGGTCCCTATGAACACTGAAGCTTTCTTT.

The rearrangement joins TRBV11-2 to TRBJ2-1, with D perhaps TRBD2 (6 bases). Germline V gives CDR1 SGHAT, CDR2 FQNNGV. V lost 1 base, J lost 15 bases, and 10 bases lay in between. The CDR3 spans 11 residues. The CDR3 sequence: CASSLGGAGFF. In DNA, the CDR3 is TGTGCCAGCAGCTTAGGCGGGGCCGGGTTCTTC.

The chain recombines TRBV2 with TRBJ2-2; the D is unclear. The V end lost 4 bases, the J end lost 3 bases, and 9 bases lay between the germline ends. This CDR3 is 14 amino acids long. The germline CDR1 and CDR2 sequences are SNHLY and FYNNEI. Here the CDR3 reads CASSVVSYTGELFF. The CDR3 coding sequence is TGTGCCAGCAGTGTCGTTTCGTACACCGGGGAGCTGTTTTTT.

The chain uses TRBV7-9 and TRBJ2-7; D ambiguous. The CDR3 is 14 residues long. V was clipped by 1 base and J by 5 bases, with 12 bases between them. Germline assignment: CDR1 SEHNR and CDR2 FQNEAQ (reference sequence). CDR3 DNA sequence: TGTGCCAGCAGCTTAGTTGAACTAAGCGACGAGCAGTACTTC. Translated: CASSLVELSDEQYF.